The 10 T cell receptor beta chains below all came from one sample that was sequenced in a study of breast tumors, draining lymph nodes, adjacent tissues. One entry per CDR3 protein results from TCRdb running MiXCR on the multiplex PCR reads. The sample lists around 140,000 distinct CDR3 sequences, approximately 32% occurring once. Axillary draining lymph nodes of breast cancer patients supplied the node samples. Sequenced material: axillary lymph node tissue. The receptors shown here come from a female donor with breast cancer. Some clones in this sample may be carry-over from other donors' samples.

This clonotype was observed many times. This chain joins TRBV6-6 and TRBJ1-3; the D gene is possibly TRBD1 (5 bases). The CDR3 covers 18 residues. V lost 7 bases, J lost 0 bases, and 22 bases lay in between. Germline CDR1 MNHNY, CDR2 SVGAGI (reference sequence). In nucleotides, the CDR3 is TGTGCCAGCACTCCCGCCGGGACGGCGCGCTTCTCTGGAAACACCATATATTTT. Amino acids: CASTPAGTARFSGNTIYF.

As to this clonotype: Being one base from a much bigger clone, this may be a read error. The CDR3 DNA sequence: TGCAGTGCTTATAGCGGGGAGGAAGAAGCGACCCAGTACTTC. It codes for CSAYSGEEEATQYF. V and J are TRBV20-1 and TRBJ2-5, with 8 bases fitting TRBD2. The CDR3 is made up of 14 amino acids. CDR1 and CDR2 from the germline V gene are DFQATT and SNEGSKA (reference sequence). With V trimmed by 5 bases and J by 7 bases, 12 bases remained unmatched.

This clonotype showed up just once. V and J are TRBV4-2 and TRBJ2-3, with D tentatively TRBD1 (5 bases). V was pared by 0 bases and J by 2 bases, with 12 bases between. This CDR3 spans 16 amino acids. CDR1 and CDR2 (germline): LGHNA, YNFKEQ. This chain's CDR3 is CASSQEGVLDTDTQYF. The CDR3 nucleotides read TGTGCCAGCAGCCAAGAAGGGGTCTTGGACACAGATACGCAGTATTTT.

J is TRBJ2-6 and V is TRBV12-3 or TRBV12-4, with 9 bases identical to TRBD1. After removal of 5 bases from V and 4 bases from J, the junction contained 6 bases not matched to a gene. The CDR3 is 16 residues long. The CDR3 protein is CASSLTGGAGANVLTF. The DNA of the CDR3 is TGTGCCAGCAGTCTGACAGGGGGGGCCGGGGCCAACGTCCTGACTTTC.

This clonotype has a count of ten or more. The J gene is TRBJ1-3, the V gene TRBV20-1; no clear D gene. The CDR3 totals 17 residues. Germline values: CDR1 DFQATT, CDR2 SNEGSKA (reference sequence). V gave up 3 bases and J gave up 0 bases, with 18 bases separating them. Here the CDR3 reads CSASDFGRTTSGNTIYF. The CDR3 DNA reads TGCAGTGCTAGCGACTTTGGACGGACGACCTCTGGAAACACCATATATTTT.

This clonotype was observed a single time. V usage is TRBV2 and J usage is TRBJ2-3; tentatively, D is TRBD1 (6 bases). The CDR3 has 14 residues. The V gene's germline CDR1 is SNHLY and CDR2 FYNNEI. The V gene lost 3 bases and the J gene lost 11 bases, with 18 bases spanning the gap. This CDR3 reads CASSDGGSLNEQYF. The CDR3 nucleotides read TGTGCCAGCAGTGATGGGGGCAGTCTTAATGAGCAGTATTTT. Drawing the rest from reference TRBV2 and TRBJ2-3, the complete variable domain is EPEVTQTPSHQVTQMGQEVILRCVPISNHLYFYWYRQILGQKVEFLVSFYNNEISEKSEIFDDQFSVERPDGSNFTLKIRSTKLEDSAMYFCASSDGGSLNEQYFGPGTRLTVL.

About this clonotype itself: The missing conserved phenylalanine or tryptophan at the end of this CDR3 makes a read error likely. V gene TRBV20-1 combines with J gene TRBJ1-5; 7 bases line up with TRBD1. The CDR3 is 14 amino acids. After removal of 2 bases from V and 0 bases from J, the junction contained 1 base not matched to a gene. The V gene's germline CDR1 is DFQATT and CDR2 SNEGSKA (reference sequence). CDR3 protein: CSARQGVSNQPQHG. In DNA form, the CDR3 reads TGCAGTGCTAGACAGGGGGTTAGCAATCAGCCCCAGCATGGT.

This clonotype was recorded many times. This chain connects TRBV12-3 or TRBV12-4 to TRBJ2-1, with 12 bases matching TRBD2. Trimming at V came to 3 bases and at J to 15 bases, leaving 6 bases not matched to a gene. This CDR3 comprises 13 residues. CDR3 DNA: TGTGCCAGCAGTTTGCTAGCGGGGGGGGTTCCGTTCTTC. It codes for CASSLLAGGVPFF.

This clonotype came up many times. The CDR3 coding sequence is TGTGCCATCAGTCGTCACTCTGGAAACACCATATATTTT. Its translation: CAISRHSGNTIYF. The rearrangement joins TRBV10-3 to TRBJ1-3; D not certain. The CDR3 is 13 amino acids. Trimming cost V 5 bases and J 0 bases, with 5 bases left between them. The V gene's germline CDR1 is ENHRY and CDR2 SYGVKD.

The chain combines TRBV6-5 with TRBJ1-6; 8 positions agree with TRBD1. The CDR3 runs 14 residues. Losses at the gene ends were 2 bases for V and 10 bases for J; bases not matched to a gene: 4. The germline CDR1 and CDR2 sequences are MNHEY and SVGAGI. The CDR3: CASSYGDRTSPLHF. The CDR3 nucleotides are TGTGCCAGCAGTTACGGGGACAGGACGTCACCCCTCCACTTT.